The clone carrying this T cell receptor (beta chain) turned up a few times. What it recognizes is unknown. These data originate in a study of metastatic and nonmetastatic thyroid tumors. In the study overall: It was across blood and tumor or nodule tissue from malignant and benign thyroid patients that repertoires were compared.

CDR3 length: 14 amino acids. V was clipped by 5 bases and J by 2 bases; unmatched bases: 7. Germline CDR1 is DFQATT and CDR2 is SNEGSKA (reference sequence). Original handling: The distant-metastasis classifier for papillary thyroid cancer was built from CDR3 differences across clinicopathological groups. MiXCR reprocessed the PCR reads for TCRdb. The V and J calls and clone size come from TCRdb's table, not from the authors' own analysis. The sample yields just over 7,500 clones, roughly 30% seen once. Points from the study as a whole: For both blood and tumor, malignant thyroid tumors reportedly showed significantly higher TCR beta diversity than benign nodules did.

All patients were untreated before thyroid surgery. The gene calls are TRBV20-1 and TRBJ2-7, with 9 bases identical to TRBD1. Sequenced input: adjacent normal tissue. This clonotype was obtained from a female donor with papillary thyroid cancer or a benign thyroid nodule (not recorded which). Some clones in this sample may be carry-over from other donors' samples. Written as DNA, the CDR3 is TGCAGTGCTTCGGGACAGGGAGAGACCTACGAGCAGTACTTC. Translated: CSASGQGETYEQYF.